The rows below give T cell receptor beta chains drawn from one sample of a study of T-cell memory formation after mild COVID-19. TCRdb re-analysed the 5' RACE reads in MiXCR, keeping a single row per CDR3 protein. The repertoire includes about 350,000 distinct CDR3 sequences, roughly 15% of them detected once, and around a fifth sits in the top ten. The sample was PBMCs or a T cell subset sorted from them (not recorded which). These receptors were obtained from a man aged 18 to 30 who had mild COVID-19 (a few samples of this study predate the infection). Cell type and time point are not known. CDR3s include the opening cysteine and the closing phenylalanine or tryptophan. A D gene is named only where the DNA matches it firmly. Size is omitted from some rows. Given values are once, few, many or a class for expanded clones.

d_call,j_call,clone_size,v_call,cdr3_nt,cdr3_aa
TRBD1,TRBJ2-1,NA,TRBV18,TGTGCCAGCTCACCAGGACAGGGTTTAAGGAAGGAGCAGTTCTTC,CASSPGQGLRKEQFF
NA,TRBJ1-5,NA,TRBV19,TGTGCCAGTACATTTAGGAATCAGCCCCAGCATTTT,CASTFRNQPQHF
NA,TRBJ1-5,few,TRBV10-3,TGTGCCATCAGTGAGCAACAGACCAATCAGCCCCAGCATTTT,CAISEQQTNQPQHF
NA,TRBJ2-7,few,TRBV12-3/TRBV12-4,TGTGCCAGCAGTCCGGGATTAGGGTATGGAGGTTACGAGCAGTACTTC,CASSPGLGYGGYEQYF
NA,TRBJ2-7,NA,TRBV19,TGTGCCAGTAGTAAAAGGGGGAAATACGAGCAGTACTTC,CASSKRGKYEQYF
NA,TRBJ2-5,NA,TRBV12-3/TRBV12-4,TGTGCCAGCAGGTCTAGGGTTGGGGAGACCCAGTACTTC,CASRSRVGETQYF
NA,TRBJ2-3,many,TRBV7-9,TGTGCCAGCAGCTTATATGCAGATACGCAGTATTTT,CASSLYADTQYF
NA,TRBJ1-2,few,TRBV27,TGTGCCAGCAGTTTAGGCGGCGGCGAAGCTAACTATGGCTACACCTTC,CASSLGGGEANYGYTF
TRBD2,TRBJ2-7,NA,TRBV12-3/TRBV12-4,TGTGCCAGCAGTTTAGCCCACGGACTAGCGGGCGCCTACGAGCAGTACTTC,CASSLAHGLAGAYEQYF
TRBD1,TRBJ2-2,few,TRBV7-2,TGTGCCAGCAGTCGTCCGGGACAGGGAGGCACCGGGGAGCTGTTTTTT,CASSRPGQGGTGELFF
NA,TRBJ2-1,few,TRBV7-9,TGTGCCAGCAGACCCGGGGCCAATGAGCAGTTCTTC,CASRPGANEQFF
NA,TRBJ2-1,few,TRBV27,TGTGCCAGCAGTGACGGGGGTTACTACAATGAGCAGTTCTTC,CASSDGGYYNEQFF
TRBD1,TRBJ2-1,few,TRBV6-6,TGTGCCAGCAGCCTGACAGGGTTCGGTAATGAGCAGTTCTTC,CASSLTGFGNEQFF
NA,TRBJ2-3,NA,TRBV20-1,TGCAGTGCCCGCCGGGACCCAAGCACAGATACGCAGTATTTT,CSARRDPSTDTQYF
NA,TRBJ1-1,few,TRBV5-1,TGCGCCAGCAGCTTCATGGGGCATGGCACTGAAGCTTTCTTT,CASSFMGHGTEAFF
TRBD1,TRBJ2-2,NA,TRBV7-9,TGTGCCAGCAGCTTACTTCCAGGGGGCCCCGGGGAGCTGTTTTTT,CASSLLPGGPGELFF
TRBD1,TRBJ1-4,few,TRBV4-2,TGTGCCAGCAGCCAAGAGGGGGACAGGGGCTTCAGATATGAAAAACTGTTTTTT,CASSQEGDRGFRYEKLFF
NA,TRBJ2-3,many,TRBV7-2,TGTGCCAGCAGCCCCTACACCACAGATACGCAGTATTTT,CASSPYTTDTQYF
NA,TRBJ2-5,NA,TRBV18,TGTGCCAGCTCAGAACAGGAAAACCAAGAGACCCAGTACTTC,CASSEQENQETQYF
NA,TRBJ2-1,NA,TRBV5-6,TGTGCCAGCAGCTTGTCGGGGGTCCCCTACAATGAGCAGTTCTTC,CASSLSGVPYNEQFF
TRBD1,TRBJ2-4,NA,TRBV7-2,TGTGCCAGCAGCTTCAACAGGGGAGACATTCAGTACTTC,CASSFNRGDIQYF
NA,TRBJ2-4,many,TRBV23-1,TGCGCCAGCAGTCATTTGACAGTAGCCAAAAACATTCAGTACTTC,CASSHLTVAKNIQYF
NA,TRBJ1-1,NA,TRBV11-2,TGTGCCAGCAGCTTAGTTTTTAGGAACACTGAAGCTTTCTTT,CASSLVFRNTEAFF
NA,TRBJ2-3,NA,TRBV6-2/TRBV6-3,TGTGCCAGCAGTTGGCCCGGGGGTGTCACAGATACGCAGTATTTT,CASSWPGGVTDTQYF
TRBD1,TRBJ2-1,NA,TRBV12-3/TRBV12-4,TGTGCCAGCAGGCCCTCTTTAGGGACAGGGGACTACAATGAGCAGTTCTTC,CASRPSLGTGDYNEQFF
NA,TRBJ2-2,NA,TRBV29-1,TGCAGCGTTGAATTGGGAACCGGGGAGCTGTTTTTT,CSVELGTGELFF
NA,TRBJ2-7,NA,TRBV6-6,TGTGCCAGCAGGCTGGGGACACATTACGAGCAGTACTTC,CASRLGTHYEQYF
TRBD1,TRBJ2-1,NA,TRBV12-3/TRBV12-4,TGTGCCAGCAGTTTAGCCAGGACAGGGTCCCCTTACAATGAGCAGTTCTTC,CASSLARTGSPYNEQFF
NA,TRBJ1-2,few,TRBV6-5,TGTGCCAGCAGGGTTAGGCGGGGGACCTATGGCTACACCTTC,CASRVRRGTYGYTF
TRBD1,TRBJ2-7,few,TRBV19,TGTGCCAGTAGTCCGGACAGGTTCTACGAGCAGTACTTC,CASSPDRFYEQYF
TRBD2,TRBJ2-2,NA,TRBV7-3,TGTGCCAGCAGCCTACCGACTAGCGGGGGCGGTAAATCCGGGGAGCTGTTTTTT,CASSLPTSGGGKSGELFF
TRBD2,TRBJ2-7,NA,TRBV4-2,TGTGCCAGCAGCCAAGTCCAGGGCGGGCGGGGACTAATCCCCTACGAGCAGTACTTC,CASSQVQGGRGLIPYEQYF
NA,TRBJ1-5,many,TRBV28,TGTGCCACCATTCAAGGGGTCGGCAATCAGCCCCAGCATTTT,CATIQGVGNQPQHF
NA,TRBJ2-5,few,TRBV3-1,TGTGCCAGCAGCCAGCCGTACGAGACCCAGTACTTC,CASSQPYETQYF
TRBD2,TRBJ2-3,few,TRBV6-5,TGTGCCAGCAGTTACTATAGCGGGGGGGCCATGGATACGCAGTATTTT,CASSYYSGGAMDTQYF
NA,TRBJ1-5,NA,TRBV27,TGTGCCAGCAGTCGCGGGGCGGGCAATCAGCCCCAGCATTTT,CASSRGAGNQPQHF